This entry concerns a single TCR beta chain. Original data processing: Cell counts per sample came from amplifying reference gene primers. Produced via immunoSEQ multiplex PCR; TCRdb's table is partial and in-frame only. V and J calls and clone size are given by that table; D and trimming were obtained from the DNA. The repertoire holds 400,000 to 450,000 clones, roughly 88% seen once, with under 1.5% in the top ten. The sample originates from a study of blood T cell repertoires in COVID-19. Study information: Whether acute or convalescent, the COVID-19 samples came from the United States, Italy and Spain. Sources were T cells, B-cell-depleted T cells, or PBMCs; the material itself was cDNA or gDNA.

With V trimmed by 4 bases and J by 4 bases, 10 bases remained unmatched. This CDR3 has 16 residues. CDR1 is SNHLY and CDR2 is FYNNEI in the germline V gene. The sequencing input was peripheral blood. The chain links TRBV2 to TRBJ2-3, with 8 positions matching TRBD1. The source is a woman under 40 with active or convalescent COVID-19. As DNA, the CDR3 is TGTGCCAGCAGTGCGCTAAGGGCAGGGGGCGCAGATACGCAGTATTTT. It yields the protein CASSALRAGGADTQYF.